This TCR beta chain was sequenced in a study of Tregs in tolerant kidney transplant recipients. Study outcomes and limitations: Biological reproducibility was not directly addressed, but technical replication error appeared minimal.

Trimming took 6 bases from V and 0 from J, leaving 11 bases between them. The CDR3 runs to 15 residues. Germline-derived CDR1 and CDR2 are SGHVS and FNYEAQ. Profiled with immunoSEQ multiplex PCR; TCRdb holds only in-frame clones, not every one. The data show under 100,000 clones, around 90% seen once. This clone was counted a single time. Its specificity is not known. The V and J genes are TRBV7-6 and TRBJ1-4, with a weak D call TRBD1 (5 bases). The clonotype was recovered from a human donor in good health. Specimen: CD8+ T cells from blood. The CDR3 protein is CASRSGKSTNEKLFF. The CDR3 bases are TGTGCCAGCAGGTCAGGGAAATCAACTAATGAAAAACTGTTTTTT.